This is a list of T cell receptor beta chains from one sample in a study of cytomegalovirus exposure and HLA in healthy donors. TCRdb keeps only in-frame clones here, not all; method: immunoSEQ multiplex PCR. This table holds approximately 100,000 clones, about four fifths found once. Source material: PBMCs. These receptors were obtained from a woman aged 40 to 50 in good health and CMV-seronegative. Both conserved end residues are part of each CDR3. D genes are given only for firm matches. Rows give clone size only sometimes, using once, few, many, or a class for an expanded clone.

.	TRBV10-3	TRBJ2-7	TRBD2	CAISLAGVSYEQYF	TGTGCCATAAGTCTAGCGGGGGTCTCCTACGAGCAGTACTTC
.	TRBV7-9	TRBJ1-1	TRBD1	CSSSLGTGVNTEAFF	TGTTCCAGCAGCTTGGGGACAGGGGTGAACACTGAAGCTTTCTTT
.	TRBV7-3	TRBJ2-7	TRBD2	CASSISGRDSYEQYF	TGTGCCAGCAGCATTAGCGGGAGGGACTCCTACGAGCAGTACTTC
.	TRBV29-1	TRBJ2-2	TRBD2	CSAVLAGGPGTGELFF	TGCAGCGCCGTTCTAGCGGGGGGGCCGGGCACCGGGGAGCTGTTTTTT
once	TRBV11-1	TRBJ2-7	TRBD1	CASSLVGQGSYEQYF	TGTGCCAGCAGCTTAGTGGGACAGGGGTCCTACGAGCAGTACTTC
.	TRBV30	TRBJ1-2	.	CAWSAGLLGSTF	TGTGCCTGGAGTGCGGGACTCCTGGGATCCACCTTC
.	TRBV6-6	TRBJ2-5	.	CASSYSQDRETQYF	TGTGCCAGCAGTTACTCTCAGGACAGAGAGACCCAGTACTTC
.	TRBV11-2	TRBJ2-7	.	CASSSRGLIDSHF	TGTGCCAGCAGCTCCCGCGGCTTGATCGACAGCCACTTC
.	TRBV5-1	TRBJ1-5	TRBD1	CASSFTGTGNQPQHF	TGCGCCAGCAGCTTTACGGGGACAGGCAATCAGCCCCAGCATTTT
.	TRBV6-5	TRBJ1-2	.	CASSYRPGEHGYTF	TGTGCCAGCAGTTACCGGCCAGGGGAACATGGCTACACCTTC
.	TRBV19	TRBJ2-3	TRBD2	CAVLAGGTDTQYF	TGTGCCGTCCTAGCGGGGGGAACGGATACGCAGTATTTT
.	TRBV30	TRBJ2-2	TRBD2	CAWSGGGPGELFF	TGTGCCTGGAGTGGGGGGGGACCCGGGGAGCTGTTTTTT
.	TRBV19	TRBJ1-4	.	CASNRQKNEKLFF	TGTGCCAGTAATCGACAGAAAAATGAAAAACTGTTTTTT
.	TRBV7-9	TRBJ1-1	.	CSSSYPGTEAFF	TGTTCCAGCAGCTACCCGGGGACTGAAGCTTTCTTT
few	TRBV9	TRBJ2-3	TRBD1	CASSPRQGPDTQYF	TGTGCCAGCAGCCCTAGACAGGGGCCGGATACGCAGTATTTT
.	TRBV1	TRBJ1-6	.	CTSSLQGFDSPLHF	TGCACCAGCAGCCTACAGGGGTTTGATTCACCCCTCCACTTT
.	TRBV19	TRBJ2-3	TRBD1	CASSSRQGANVTDTQYF	TGTGCCAGTAGTTCAAGACAGGGGGCTAATGTCACAGATACGCAGTATTTT
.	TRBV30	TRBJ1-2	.	CAWSPGQSYGYTF	TGTGCCTGGAGTCCTGGACAGAGCTATGGCTACACCTTC
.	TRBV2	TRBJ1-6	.	CASSEGGLGRDPLHF	TGTGCCAGCAGTGAGGGCGGGTTAGGGCGAGACCCCCTCCACTTT
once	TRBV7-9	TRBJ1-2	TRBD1	CASKSDRGVDDTF	TGTGCCAGCAAAAGCGACAGGGGAGTTGACGACACCTTC
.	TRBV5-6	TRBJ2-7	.	CASSSDSHSYEQYF	TGTGCCAGCAGCTCGGACAGTCACTCCTACGAGCAGTACTTC
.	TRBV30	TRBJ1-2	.	CAWSVVRRANYGYTF	TGTGCCTGGAGTGTAGTCAGGCGGGCTAACTATGGCTACACCTTC
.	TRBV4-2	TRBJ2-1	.	CASSQIPGLTTGEQFF	TGTGCCAGCAGCCAAATACCGGGACTAACTACAGGGGAGCAGTTCTTC
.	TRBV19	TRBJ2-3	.	CASSTRGDTQYF	TGTGCCAGTAGTACGAGGGGGGATACGCAGTATTTT